The 5 T cell receptor beta chains listed next were all sequenced from one sample in a study of CD8+ T cells in alopecia areata. cDNA prepared by RNA extraction and subsequent reverse transcription served as the template for sequencing. Measured with immunoSEQ multiplex PCR; TCRdb has only the in-frame clones, and not every one. The sample contains some 31,000 clones, over 60% of which appear only once. The sequenced material came from NKG2D-low CD8+ T cells sorted from blood. The receptors originated from a human donor with alopecia areata.

The chain uses TRBV18 and TRBJ1-1; D uncertain. CDR1 and CDR2 from the germline V gene are KGHSH and LQKENI. The V and J ends lost 2 bases and 0 bases respectively, with 7 bases between them. The CDR3 contains 14 residues. CDR3: CASSPAHVNTEAFF. The DNA of the CDR3 is TGTGCCAGCTCACCAGCACACGTGAACACTGAAGCTTTCTTT.

The rearrangement links TRBV29-1 to TRBJ2-1; TRBD2 might be the D (6 bases). The CDR3 spans 11 residues. The germline V gene has CDR1 SQVTM and CDR2 ANQGSEA. V lost 4 bases, J lost 6 bases, and 7 bases lay in between. The CDR3 loop reads CSVGSGNEQFF. The DNA for the CDR3 is TGCAGCGTTGGTAGCGGCAATGAGCAGTTCTTC.

The J gene is TRBJ2-3, the V gene TRBV29-1; the match to TRBD2 covers 13 bases. The CDR3 sequence is 17 residues long. After removal of 7 bases from V and 3 bases from J, the junction contained 13 bases not matched to a gene. Germline V CDR1 and CDR2: SQVTM, ANQGSEA. The CDR3 DNA follows: TGCAGCGCCGTCCTAGGACTAGCGGGAGATAGGACAGATACGCAGTATTTT. It codes for CSAVLGLAGDRTDTQYF.

The gene calls are TRBV29-1 and TRBJ2-7; no reliable D call. The CDR3 sequence is 11 residues long. CDR1 is SQVTM, CDR2 ANQGSEA, per germline. V shed 6 bases and J shed 6 bases, with 12 bases lying between them. CDR3 region: CSVDFRSEQYF. The CDR3, as DNA: TGCAGCGTAGACTTCCGCTCCGAGCAGTACTTC.

This chain links TRBV29-1 with TRBJ2-1, with a possible D match to TRBD2 (5 bases). There are 15 residues in the CDR3. The V end was cut by 3 bases, the J end by 4 bases, with 16 bases between. Germline values: CDR1 SQVTM, CDR2 ANQGSEA. The CDR3 sequence is CSVEAERSRYNEQFF. CDR3 sequence (DNA): TGCAGCGTTGAGGCTGAGCGGAGCCGTTACAATGAGCAGTTCTTC.